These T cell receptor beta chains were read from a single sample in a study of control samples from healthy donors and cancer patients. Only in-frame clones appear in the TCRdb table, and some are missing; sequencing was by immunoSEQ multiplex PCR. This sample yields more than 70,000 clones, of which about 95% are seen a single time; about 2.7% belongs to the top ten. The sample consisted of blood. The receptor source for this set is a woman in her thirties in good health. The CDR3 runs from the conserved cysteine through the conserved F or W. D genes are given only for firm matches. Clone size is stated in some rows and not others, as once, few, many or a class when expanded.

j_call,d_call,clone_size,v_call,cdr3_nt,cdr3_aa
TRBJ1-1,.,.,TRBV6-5,TGTGCCAGCATTAAAAATAAGAACACTGAAGCTTTCTTT,CASIKNKNTEAFF
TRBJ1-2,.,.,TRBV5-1,TGCGCCAGCAGCCCCTCTAGGACAGCGTATGGCTACACCTTC,CASSPSRTAYGYTF
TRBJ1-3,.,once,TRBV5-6,TGTGCCAGCAGCTTCCTGGGGCTGTATGGAAACACCATATATTTT,CASSFLGLYGNTIYF
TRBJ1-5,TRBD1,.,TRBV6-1,TGTGCCAGCAGTGGACCTGCCAGGGGGCATTATCAGCCCCAGCATTTT,CASSGPARGHYQPQHF
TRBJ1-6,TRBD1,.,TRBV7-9,TGTGCCAGCAGCTGGACAGGGACGGCCTCACCCCTCCACTTT,CASSWTGTASPLHF
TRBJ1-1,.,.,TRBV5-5,TGTGCCAGCAGCTTGACACAGAGGGACACTGAAGCTTTCTTT,CASSLTQRDTEAFF
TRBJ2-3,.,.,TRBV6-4,TGTGCCAGCCTATATTGTAATCCGAATCGACCAGATACGCAGTATTTT,CASLYCNPNRPDTQYF
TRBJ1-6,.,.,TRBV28,TGTGCCAGCAGTTGGATAAGCAATAATTCACCCCTCCACTTT,CASSWISNNSPLHF
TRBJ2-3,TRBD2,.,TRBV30,TGTGCCTGGAGAGAGAGCGGGGGGGCCAAGAGCACAGATACGCAGTATTTT,CAWRESGGAKSTDTQYF
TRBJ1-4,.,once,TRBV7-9,TGTGCCAGCACTCAGCGCAGAGGGGGAGAAAAACTGTTTTTT,CASTQRRGGEKLFF
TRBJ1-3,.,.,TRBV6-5,TGTGCCAGCAGCTCAGGGATTTCTGGAAACACCATATATTTT,CASSSGISGNTIYF
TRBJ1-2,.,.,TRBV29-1,TGCAGCGTTGTGGGGGGGAGTAACTATGGCTACACCTTC,CSVVGGSNYGYTF
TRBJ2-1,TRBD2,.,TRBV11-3,TGTGCCAGCAGCTTAGCGCCAGCGGGGGTTCCTAGCTCCTACAATGAGCAGTTCTTC,CASSLAPAGVPSSYNEQFF
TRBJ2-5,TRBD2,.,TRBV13,TGTGCCAGCAGCCCAATAGCGGGGGGGGAAGAGACCCAGTACTTC,CASSPIAGGEETQYF
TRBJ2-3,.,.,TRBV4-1,TGCGCCAGCAGCCAAGTAACAGGGACCGTTAGCACAGATACGCAGTATTTT,CASSQVTGTVSTDTQYF
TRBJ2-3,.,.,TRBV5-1,TGCGCCAGCAGCTTGGGTCTACATAGCACAGATACGCAGTATTTT,CASSLGLHSTDTQYF
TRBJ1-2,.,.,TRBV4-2,TGTGCCAGCAGCCAAGATCGCCGTCAGGCGGTATATGGCTACACCTTC,CASSQDRRQAVYGYTF
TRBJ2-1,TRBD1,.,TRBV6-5,TGTGCCAGCAGTAAAACAGGGGGCTTTGAGCAGTTCTTC,CASSKTGGFEQFF
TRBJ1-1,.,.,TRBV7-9,TGTGCCAGCAGCTTAACGGGCCCAAGGATGGCTTTCTTT,CASSLTGPRMAFF
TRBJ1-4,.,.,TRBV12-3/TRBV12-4,TGTGCCAGCAGTTTGGGGGGGGAAAAACTGTTTTTT,CASSLGGEKLFF
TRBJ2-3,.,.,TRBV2,TGTGCCAGCAGTGGAGCCCCGATTTTGGCGCAGTATTTT,CASSGAPILAQYF
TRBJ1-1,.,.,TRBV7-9,TGTGCCAGCATCGCCCTCACAGGGAACACTGAAGCTTTCTTT,CASIALTGNTEAFF
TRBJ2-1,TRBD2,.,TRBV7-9,TGTGCCAGCAGCTTACAAGGACTAGCAAACAATGAGCAGTTCTTC,CASSLQGLANNEQFF
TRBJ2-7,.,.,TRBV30,TGTGCCTGGAGCGTATCGCCCGGACCCTACGAGCAGTACTTC,CAWSVSPGPYEQYF
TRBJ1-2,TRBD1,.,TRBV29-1,TGCAGCGTTGCACAGGGGGAGGACTATGGCTACACCTTC,CSVAQGEDYGYTF
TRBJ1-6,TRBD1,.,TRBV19,TGTGCCAGTAGTGAGAATCCCGGGACAGGGGGCACACCCCTCCACTTT,CASSENPGTGGTPLHF
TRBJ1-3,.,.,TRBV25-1,TGTGCCAGCATGCGGAACTCTGGAAACACCATATATTTT,CASMRNSGNTIYF
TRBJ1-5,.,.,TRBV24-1,TGTGCCACCAGTGAGGGGGTCCATAGCAATCAGCCCCAGCATTTT,CATSEGVHSNQPQHF
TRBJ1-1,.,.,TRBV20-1,TGCAGTGCTCCAGATAACACTGAAGCTTTCTTT,CSAPDNTEAFF
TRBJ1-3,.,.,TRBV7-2,TGTGCCAGCAGCCTTACAGCACCAGGCGGAAACACCATATATTTT,CASSLTAPGGNTIYF
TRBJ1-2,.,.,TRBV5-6,TGTGCCAGCAGCATCCCCGATGTGGGGAGGGTAGACTATGGCTACACCTTC,CASSIPDVGRVDYGYTF
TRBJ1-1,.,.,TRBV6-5,TGTGCCAGCAAACCCGTTGTGAACACTGAAGCTTTCTTT,CASKPVVNTEAFF
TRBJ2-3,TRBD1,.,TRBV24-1,TGTGCCACCAGTGACCCAGGGACAGTTAATACGCAGTATTTT,CATSDPGTVNTQYF
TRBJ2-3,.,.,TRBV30,TGTGCCTGGAAATTGCTCGGGGGCAGCACAGATACGCAGTATTTT,CAWKLLGGSTDTQYF
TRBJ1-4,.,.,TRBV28,TGTGCCAGCAGGCAGACAGGTATCGAAAAACTGTTTTTT,CASRQTGIEKLFF
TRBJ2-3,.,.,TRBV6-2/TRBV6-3,TGTGCCAGCAGTTCAGGGGACCCCGGCACAGATACGCAGTATTTT,CASSSGDPGTDTQYF
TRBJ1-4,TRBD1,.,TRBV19,TGTGCCAGTAGAAAAACGCGGACAGGCCTGGAGGAAAAACTGTTTTTT,CASRKTRTGLEEKLFF
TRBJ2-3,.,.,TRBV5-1,TGCGCCAGCAGCTTGGTTCCGTCCTCCGCAGATACGCAGTATTTT,CASSLVPSSADTQYF
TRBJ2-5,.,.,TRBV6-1,TGTGCCAGCAGTGACGGGGGGACAGCTTATGCCAAGGCCCAGTACTTC,CASSDGGTAYAKAQYF
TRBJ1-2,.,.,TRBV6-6,TGTGCCAGCAGTTACTCGAGTCAGGGGAACTATGGCTACACCTTC,CASSYSSQGNYGYTF
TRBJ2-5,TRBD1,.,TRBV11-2,TGTGCCAGCAGCATAAATGCCGGGACAGGGGGTGAGACCCAGTACTTC,CASSINAGTGGETQYF
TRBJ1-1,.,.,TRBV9,TGTGCCAGCAGCTATGGGACAAGTCCCCACACTGAAGCTTTCTTT,CASSYGTSPHTEAFF
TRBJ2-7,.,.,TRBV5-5,TGTGCCAGCAGCTTTCAACCCGGGGAAGGGAGCGAGCAGTACTTC,CASSFQPGEGSEQYF
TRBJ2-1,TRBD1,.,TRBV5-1,TGCGCCAGCAGCTTCACGAAACAGGGGAACAATGAGCAGTTCTTC,CASSFTKQGNNEQFF
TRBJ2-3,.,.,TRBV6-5,TGTGCCAGCTCACAAGGGGGGGATACGCAGTATTTT,CASSQGGDTQYF
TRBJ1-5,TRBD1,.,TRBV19,TGTGCCAGTAGCTCCACGGGACAGGGGAGTCAGCCCCAGCATTTT,CASSSTGQGSQPQHF
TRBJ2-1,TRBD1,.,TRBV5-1,TGCGCCAGCAGGGGAGGGACAGGGTCCTACAATGAGCAGTTCTTC,CASRGGTGSYNEQFF
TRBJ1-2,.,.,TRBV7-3,TGTGCCAGCAGCCAGGGGCTATTGGGCTCTAACTATGGCTACACCTTC,CASSQGLLGSNYGYTF
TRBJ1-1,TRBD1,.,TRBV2,TGTGCCAGCGGACAGGGGGCGTACACTGAAGCTTTCTTT,CASGQGAYTEAFF
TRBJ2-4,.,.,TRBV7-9,TGTGCCAGCAGCTTAGAGGGTGGCCAAAACATTCAGTACTTC,CASSLEGGQNIQYF
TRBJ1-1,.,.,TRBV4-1,TGCGCCAGCAGCCTAGGTAAGAACACTGAAGCTTTCTTT,CASSLGKNTEAFF
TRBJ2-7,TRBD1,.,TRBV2,TGTGCCAGCAGTGAGTGGGACAGTGCGAACTCCTACGAGCAGTACTTC,CASSEWDSANSYEQYF
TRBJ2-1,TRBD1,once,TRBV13,TGTGCCAGCAGCTTCCGGACAGGGGCGGATGAGCAGTTCTTC,CASSFRTGADEQFF